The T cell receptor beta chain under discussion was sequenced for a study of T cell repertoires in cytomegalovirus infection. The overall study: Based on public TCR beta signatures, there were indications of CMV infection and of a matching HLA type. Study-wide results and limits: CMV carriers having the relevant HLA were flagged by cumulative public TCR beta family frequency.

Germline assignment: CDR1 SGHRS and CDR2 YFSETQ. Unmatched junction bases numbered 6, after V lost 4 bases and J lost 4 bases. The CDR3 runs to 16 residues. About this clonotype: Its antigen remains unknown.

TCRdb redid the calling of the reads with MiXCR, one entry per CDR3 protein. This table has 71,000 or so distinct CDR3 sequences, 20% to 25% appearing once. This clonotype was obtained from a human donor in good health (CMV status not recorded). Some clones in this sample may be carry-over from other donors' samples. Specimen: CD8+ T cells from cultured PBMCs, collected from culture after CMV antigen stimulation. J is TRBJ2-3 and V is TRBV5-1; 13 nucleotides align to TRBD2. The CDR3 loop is CASSHGLAGVADTQYF. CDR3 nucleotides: TGCGCCAGCAGCCACGGACTAGCGGGGGTAGCAGATACGCAGTATTTT.